Listed here are 17 T cell receptor beta chains from one sample, sequenced in a study of shared clonotypes between healthy human individuals. This table comes from immunoSEQ multiplex PCR, and its TCRdb copy is limited to in-frame clones, with some not included. This table has around 700,000 clones, around four fifths appearing once. The sample comprised memory CD4+ T cells sorted from blood. The sample's subset: CD45RA-negative fraction. These receptors were collected from a woman under 40 in good health.

J is TRBJ2-7 and V is TRBV11-2; 7 positions match TRBD1. The germline V gene encodes CDR1 SGHAT and CDR2 FQNNGV. Unmatched junction bases numbered 13, after V lost 5 bases and J lost 3 bases. This CDR3 spans 16 amino acids. The CDR3 DNA is TGTGCCAGCAGCCCCGTGCAGCGACAGGGCCTCTACGAGCAGTACTTC. Amino acid sequence: CASSPVQRQGLYEQYF.

This chain joins TRBV9 and TRBJ1-4; no clear D gene. The CDR3 length is 13 residues. V lost 7 bases and J lost 0, with 7 bases in between. Per the germline V gene, CDR1 is SGDLS and CDR2 is YYNGEE. The CDR3 is CASAPTTNEKLFF. DNA for the CDR3: TGTGCCAGCGCCCCTACAACTAATGAAAAACTGTTTTTT.

The V call is TRBV28, the J call TRBJ2-7, with D possibly being TRBD2 (6 bases). The ends were cut back, 5 bases at V and 4 bases at J, with 27 bases in the middle. Germline V gene sequence: CDR1 MDHEN, CDR2 SYDVKM. The CDR3 spans 18 residues. The CDR3 sequence: CASSARGGRQPRFYEQYF. In DNA form, the CDR3 reads TGTGCCAGCAGTGCTCGTGGGGGGAGACAGCCCAGATTTTACGAGCAGTACTTC.

Here the CDR3 reads CASSYLVYEQFF. The CDR3 DNA is TGTGCCAGCAGTTATCTAGTTTATGAGCAGTTCTTC. The rearrangement joins TRBV14 to TRBJ2-1; D call uncertain. The CDR3 contains 12 residues. Germline CDR1 is SGHDN and CDR2 is FVKESK. V lost 6 bases, J lost 8 bases, and 11 bases lay in between. Variable domain in full (rest from reference TRBV14 and TRBJ2-1): EAGVTQFPSHSVIEKGQTVTLRCDPISGHDNLYWYRRVMGKEIKFLLHFVKESKQDESGMPNNRFLAERTGGTYSTLKVQPAELEDSGVYFCASSYLVYEQFFGPGTRLTVL.

CDR3 region: CASAGTGGTEAFF. CDR3 sequence (DNA): TGTGCCAGCGCCGGGACAGGGGGAACTGAAGCTTTCTTT. V gene TRBV28 combines with J gene TRBJ1-1; 11 bases agree with TRBD1. The V gene's germline CDR1 is MDHEN and CDR2 SYDVKM. The V gene end was trimmed by 8 bases and the J gene end by 5 bases; junction bases not matched to a gene: 4. The CDR3 covers 13 residues. Supplemented by reference TRBV28 and TRBJ1-1, the full variable domain reads DVKVTQSSRYLVKRTGEKVFLECVQDMDHENMFWYRQDPGLGLRLIYFSYDVKMKEKGDIPEGYSVSREKKERFSLILESASTNQTSMYLCASAGTGGTEAFFGQGTRLTVV.

The chain joins TRBV18 to TRBJ2-1; 10 nucleotides agree with TRBD2. Germline trimming cut 6 bases from V and 3 bases from J; bases unmatched to any gene: 14. Per the germline V gene, CDR1 is KGHSH and CDR2 is LQKENI. The CDR3 is made up of 18 amino acids. CDR3 sequence (DNA): TGTGCCAGCTCGGCCCAATGGGCATCTAGCGGGAGCTACAATGAGCAGTTCTTC. Protein sequence: CASSAQWASSGSYNEQFF.

The chain joins TRBV2 to TRBJ2-1, with D perhaps TRBD1 (6 bases). With 5 bases removed from V and 4 bases from J, the gap between germline ends came to 15 bases. Germline V gives CDR1 SNHLY, CDR2 FYNNEI. The CDR3 spans 15 residues. This CDR3 reads CASSNQGIAYNEQFF. The CDR3, as DNA: TGTGCCAGCAGTAATCAGGGGATAGCATACAATGAGCAGTTCTTC.

The J gene is TRBJ2-5, the V gene TRBV5-1; D uncertain. The CDR3 contains 15 residues. The V and J ends lost 0 bases and 2 bases respectively, with 11 bases between them. Per the germline V gene, CDR1 is SGHRS and CDR2 is YFSETQ. For the CDR3, the DNA is TGCGCCAGCAGCTTGGGCGGTTCCAAGCAAGAGACCCAGTACTTC. Protein product: CASSLGGSKQETQYF. Together with reference TRBV5-1 and TRBJ2-5, the CDR3 gives the full variable domain: KAGVTQTPRYLIKTRGQQVTLSCSPISGHRSVSWYQQTPGQGLQFLFEYFSETQRNKGNFPGRFSGRQFSNSRSEMNVSTLELGDSALYLCASSLGGSKQETQYFGPGTRLLVL.

This chain joins TRBV7-9 and TRBJ1-3; TRBD1 matches 8 bases. There are 15 residues in the CDR3. The V segment lost 5 bases and the J segment 4 bases; nucleotides outside the gene matches: 7. The germline V gene encodes CDR1 SEHNR and CDR2 FQNEAQ (reference sequence). CDR3 DNA sequence: TGTGCCAGCAGCCACGGACAGGGAGTGGGAAACACCATATATTTT. This translates into CASSHGQGVGNTIYF.

This clone was picked up a small number of times. The V and J genes are TRBV4-2 and TRBJ2-5; maybe TRBD2 (5 bases). CDR3 length: 15 residues. Trimming took off 1 base at V and 5 bases at J, with 14 bases between the two ends. CDR1 and CDR2 from the germline V gene are LGHNA and YNFKEQ. The CDR3 is CASSQGAGGGETQYF. CDR3 DNA: TGTGCCAGCAGCCAAGGAGCCGGAGGCGGGGAGACCCAGTACTTC.

This clone showed up just a few times. The genes are TRBV11-2 and TRBJ1-2; 9 bases line up with TRBD1. Germline V gene sequence: CDR1 SGHAT, CDR2 FQNNGV. This CDR3 contains 14 residues. The V gene end was trimmed by 3 bases and the J gene end by 8 bases; junction bases not matched to a gene: 7. This CDR3 reads CASSFGTGSPGYTF. Written as DNA, the CDR3 is TGTGCCAGCAGCTTCGGGACAGGGAGTCCAGGCTACACCTTC.

The gene calls are TRBV21-1 and TRBJ2-5; TRBD2 is taken as the D call from the table, unchecked against the DNA. TRBV21-1 is listed as a pseudogene. The CDR3 loop spans 14 amino acids. The CDR3 DNA follows: TGTGCCAGCAGCAGGCCGGGTGGTAATGAGACCCAGTACTTC. Translating gives CASSRPGGNETQYF.

The table lists this clone with a count of one. This sequence joins TRBV2 and TRBJ2-2, with TRBD2 identical over 8 bases. This CDR3 region has 15 residues. Germline CDR1 is SNHLY and CDR2 is FYNNEI. J was trimmed by 4 bases and V by 6 bases; bases with no gene match: 7. The CDR3 nucleotides read TGTGCCAGCAGAAAACTAGCGGCTACCACCGGGGAGCTGTTTTTT. As protein: CASRKLAATTGELFF. Looking up the rest from reference TRBV2 and TRBJ2-2 gives the full variable domain: EPEVTQTPSHQVTQMGQEVILRCVPISNHLYFYWYRQILGQKVEFLVSFYNNEISEKSEIFDDQFSVERPDGSNFTLKIRSTKLEDSAMYFCASRKLAATTGELFFGEGSRLTVL.

The rearrangement links TRBV28 to TRBJ1-1, with D possibly matching TRBD1 (5 bases). The ends were cut back, 5 bases at V and 5 bases at J, with 15 bases in the middle. The CDR3 runs to 14 residues. Germline V lookup: CDR1 MDHEN, CDR2 SYDVKM. This CDR3 reads CASSTPQRGTEAFF. CDR3 in DNA: TGTGCCAGCAGTACGCCACAAAGGGGAACTGAAGCTTTCTTT.

The rearrangement joins TRBV6-1 to TRBJ1-1, with 9 bases lining up with TRBD1. J gave up 5 bases and V 8 bases, and 6 bases lay outside the gene matches. Germline CDR1 MNHNS, CDR2 SASEGT. This CDR3 contains 13 residues. In nucleotides, the CDR3 is TGTGCCAGCCAACCGGACAGGGGTACTGAAGCTTTCTTT. It specifies CASQPDRGTEAFF.

This chain connects TRBV4-2 to TRBJ2-2; 7 positions match TRBD2. Germline values: CDR1 LGHNA, CDR2 YNFKEQ. The CDR3 runs to 16 residues. J lost 4 bases, V lost 4 bases, and 9 bases had no gene match. The CDR3 sequence: CASSPPLAAATGELFF. The CDR3 nucleotides are TGTGCCAGCAGCCCCCCGCTAGCGGCAGCCACCGGGGAGCTGTTTTTT.

The chain couples TRBV27 to TRBJ1-2; a possible D gene is TRBD1 (5 bases). Per germline, CDR1 MNHEY and CDR2 SMNVEV (reference sequence). The germline V and J ends were trimmed by 4 bases and 3 bases, with 15 bases remaining between them. This CDR3 has 15 residues. This chain's CDR3 is CASSSGGGLDYGYTF. CDR3 bases: TGTGCCAGCAGTTCGGGGGGGGGACTTGACTATGGCTACACCTTC.